Described below is a single TCR beta chain sequence and its context. Its antigen remains unknown. Data came from immunoSEQ multiplex PCR; TCRdb stores just in-frame clones and leaves some out. The data contain 4,000 to 5,500 clones, around 66% of them singletons. This record belongs to a study of tumor-infiltrating lymphocytes in localized non-small cell lung cancer. In the study overall: Several tumor histologies, both smoking statuses, and some post-neoadjuvant chemotherapy samples were included. Findings and limits, study-wide: Only some patients had TCR sequencing, depending on available tissue.

The germline gives CDR1 DFQATT, CDR2 SNEGSKA (reference sequence). This CDR3 spans 11 amino acids. V lost 3 bases, J lost 6 bases, and 2 bases stayed unmatched. This TCR came from a human donor with non-small cell lung cancer. Material: lung tumor tissue. The genes are TRBV20-1 and TRBJ2-7, with 7 bases matching TRBD1. The CDR3, as DNA: TGCAGTGCTAGGACAGGGAGCGAGCAGTACGTC. Translated, it gives CSARTGSEQYV.